The entry that follows covers one T cell receptor (beta chain) sequence. This entry is derived from a study of shared clonotypes between healthy human individuals. Ten immunoSEQ deep assay plates were used by the authors to sequence unsorted PBMC DNA. In the study's own analysis: There were no quality scores in the junction-only immunoSEQ sequences, so filtering differed. TCRdb's copy holds only in-frame clones and misses some; the assay was immunoSEQ multiplex PCR. For V, J and clone size, that table is used; D and trimming come from the DNA. The sample lists 500,000 to 650,000 clones; around 76% were seen once. Those who donated, Caucasian adults without exception, all lived in Nashville, Tennessee. Unsorted samples, those not sorted, used roughly 99 million PBMCs for genomic DNA. Sequenced: PBMCs. This sequence originates from a woman aged 35 to 49 in good health. Some clones in this sample may be carry-over from other donors' samples.

CDR3 sequence reads: CASRARGSSGEPQHF. The CDR3 coding sequence is TGTGCCAGCAGGGCAAGGGGCAGCTCGGGGGAGCCCCAGCATTTT. This chain connects TRBV28 to TRBJ1-5; D perhaps matches TRBD1 (5 bases). CDR3 length equals 15 residues. V shed 6 bases and J shed 8 bases, with 20 bases lying between them. Germline values: CDR1 MDHEN, CDR2 SYDVKM. Drawing the rest from reference TRBV28 and TRBJ1-5, the complete variable domain is DVKVTQSSRYLVKRTGEKVFLECVQDMDHENMFWYRQDPGLGLRLIYFSYDVKMKEKGDIPEGYSVSREKKERFSLILESASTNQTSMYLCASRARGSSGEPQHFGDGTRLSIL.